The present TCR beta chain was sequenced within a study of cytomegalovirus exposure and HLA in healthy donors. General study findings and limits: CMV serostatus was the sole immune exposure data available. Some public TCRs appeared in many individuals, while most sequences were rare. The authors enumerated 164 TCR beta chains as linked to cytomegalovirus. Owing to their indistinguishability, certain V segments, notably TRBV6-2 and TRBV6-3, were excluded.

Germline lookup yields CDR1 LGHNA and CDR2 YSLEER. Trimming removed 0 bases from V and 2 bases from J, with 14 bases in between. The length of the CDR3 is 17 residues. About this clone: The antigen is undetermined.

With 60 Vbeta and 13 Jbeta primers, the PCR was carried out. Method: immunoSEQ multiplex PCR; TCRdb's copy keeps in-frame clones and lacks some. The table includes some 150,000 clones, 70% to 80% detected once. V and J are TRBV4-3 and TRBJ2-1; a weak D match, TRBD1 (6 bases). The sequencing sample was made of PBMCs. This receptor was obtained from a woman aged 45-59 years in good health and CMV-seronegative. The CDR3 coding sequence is TGCGCCAGCAGCCAAGATCCGCGACAGGTCACCTACAATGAGCAGTTCTTC. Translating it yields CASSQDPRQVTYNEQFF.